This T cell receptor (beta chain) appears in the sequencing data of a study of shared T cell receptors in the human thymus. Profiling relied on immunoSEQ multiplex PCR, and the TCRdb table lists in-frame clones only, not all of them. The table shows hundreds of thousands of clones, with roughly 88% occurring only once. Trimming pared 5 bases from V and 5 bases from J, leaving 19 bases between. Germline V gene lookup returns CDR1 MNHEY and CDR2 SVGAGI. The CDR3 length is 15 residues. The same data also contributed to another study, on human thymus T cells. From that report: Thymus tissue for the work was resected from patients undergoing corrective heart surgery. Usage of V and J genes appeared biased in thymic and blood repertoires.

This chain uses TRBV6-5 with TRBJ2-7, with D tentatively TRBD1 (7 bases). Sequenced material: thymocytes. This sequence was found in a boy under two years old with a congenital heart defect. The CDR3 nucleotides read TGTGCCAGCAGTCCTCACAGGGGAGGAGGTCACGAGCAGTACTTC. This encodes CASSPHRGGGHEQYF.